This TCR beta chain was sequenced in a study of human T cells and chemical hapten exposure. Study overall: Alopecia areata, totalis or universalis was found in mostly female patients.

In TCRdb, the RACE reads were re-called with MiXCR into one record per CDR3 protein. The table shows tens of thousands of distinct CDR3 sequences, with around 7.8% occurring only once. Time point meaning: patch test 1, 2 weeks after DPC sensitization. As for treatment: therapeutic diphenylcyclopropenone sensitization with weekly scalp DPC. Blood draws came before every patch-test application. Study-level findings and limits: Compared to controls, expanded TCRs made significantly more large clusters of similar CDR3s.

Regarding this clonotype: Its antigen is still unknown.

Germline assignment: CDR1 LGHNA and CDR2 YNFKEQ. The CDR3 contains 14 residues. Trimming removed 4 bases from V and 5 bases from J, with 15 bases in between. This receptor was obtained from a woman aged 30 to 39 with alopecia areata. Some clones in this sample may be carry-over from other donors' samples. The chain joins TRBV4-2 to TRBJ2-7, with D possibly matching TRBD2 (6 bases). The sequences come from whole blood, collected in connection with sensitization to the hapten diphenylcyclopropenone (DPC). The chain's CDR3 is CASSPLRDRDEQYF. The CDR3 DNA is TGTGCCAGCAGCCCCCTGCGGGACCGGGACGAGCAGTACTTC.